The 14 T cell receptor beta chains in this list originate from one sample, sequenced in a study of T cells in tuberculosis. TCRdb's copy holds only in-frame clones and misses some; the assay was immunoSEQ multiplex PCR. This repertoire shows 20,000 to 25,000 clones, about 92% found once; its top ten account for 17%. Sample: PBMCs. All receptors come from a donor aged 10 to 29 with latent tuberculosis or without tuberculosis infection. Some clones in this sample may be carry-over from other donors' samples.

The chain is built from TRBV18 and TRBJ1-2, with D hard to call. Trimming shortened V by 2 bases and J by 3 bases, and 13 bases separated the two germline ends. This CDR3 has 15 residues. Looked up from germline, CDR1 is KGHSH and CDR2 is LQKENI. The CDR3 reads CASSPVGPGDYGYTF. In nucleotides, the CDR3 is TGTGCCAGCTCACCAGTTGGGCCCGGGGACTATGGCTACACCTTC.

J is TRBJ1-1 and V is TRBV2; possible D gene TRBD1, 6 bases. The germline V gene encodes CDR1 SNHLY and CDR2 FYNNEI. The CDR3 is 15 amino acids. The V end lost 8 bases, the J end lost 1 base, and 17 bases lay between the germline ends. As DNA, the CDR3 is TGTGCCAGCCAAAGCCGCGGACAGTCGAACACTGAAGCTTTCTTT. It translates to CASQSRGQSNTEAFF.

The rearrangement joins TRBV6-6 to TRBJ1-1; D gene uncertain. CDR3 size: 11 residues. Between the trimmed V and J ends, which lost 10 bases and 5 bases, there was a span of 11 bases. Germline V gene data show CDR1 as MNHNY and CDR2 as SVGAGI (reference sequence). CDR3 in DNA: TGTGCCACCGCCTCGGGGACTGAAGCTTTCTTT. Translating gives CATASGTEAFF.

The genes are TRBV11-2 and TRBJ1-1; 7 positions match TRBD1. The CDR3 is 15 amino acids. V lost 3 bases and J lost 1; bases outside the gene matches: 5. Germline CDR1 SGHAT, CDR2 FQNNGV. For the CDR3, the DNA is TGTGCCAGCAGCTTTTCGCACAGGGGGAACACTGAAGCTTTCTTT. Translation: CASSFSHRGNTEAFF.

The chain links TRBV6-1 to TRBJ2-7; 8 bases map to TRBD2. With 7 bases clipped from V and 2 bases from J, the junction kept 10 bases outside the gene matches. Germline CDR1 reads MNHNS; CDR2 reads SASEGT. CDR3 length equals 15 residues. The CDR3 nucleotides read TGTGCCAGCAACACCCGTAGCGGGATCACCTACGAGCAGTACTTC. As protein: CASNTRSGITYEQYF.

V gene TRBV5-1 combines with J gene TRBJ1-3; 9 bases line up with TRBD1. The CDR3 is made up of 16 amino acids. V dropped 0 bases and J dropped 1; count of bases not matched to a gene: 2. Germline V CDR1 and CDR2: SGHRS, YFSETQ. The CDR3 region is CASSLVGQGSGNTIYF. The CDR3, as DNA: TGCGCCAGCAGCTTGGTGGGACAGGGTTCTGGAAACACCATATATTTT.

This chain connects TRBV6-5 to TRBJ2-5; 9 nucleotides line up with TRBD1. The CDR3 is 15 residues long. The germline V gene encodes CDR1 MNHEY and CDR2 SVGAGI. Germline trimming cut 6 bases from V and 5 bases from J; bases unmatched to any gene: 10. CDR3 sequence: CASSSQGAGGETQYF. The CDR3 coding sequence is TGTGCCAGCAGCTCACAGGGGGCCGGTGGGGAGACCCAGTACTTC.

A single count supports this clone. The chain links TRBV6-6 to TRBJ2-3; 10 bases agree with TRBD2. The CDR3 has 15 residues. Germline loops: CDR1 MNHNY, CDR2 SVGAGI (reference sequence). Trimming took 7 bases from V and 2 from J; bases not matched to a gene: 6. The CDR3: CASTPSGGNTDTQYF. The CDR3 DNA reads TGTGCCAGCACACCTAGCGGGGGAAACACAGATACGCAGTATTTT.

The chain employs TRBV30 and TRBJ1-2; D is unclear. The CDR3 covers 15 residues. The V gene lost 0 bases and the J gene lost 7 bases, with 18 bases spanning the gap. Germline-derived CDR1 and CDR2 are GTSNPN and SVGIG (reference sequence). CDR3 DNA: TGTGCCTGGAGTGTACCCACGGCAAGACGGGGTGGCTACACCTTC. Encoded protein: CAWSVPTARRGGYTF.

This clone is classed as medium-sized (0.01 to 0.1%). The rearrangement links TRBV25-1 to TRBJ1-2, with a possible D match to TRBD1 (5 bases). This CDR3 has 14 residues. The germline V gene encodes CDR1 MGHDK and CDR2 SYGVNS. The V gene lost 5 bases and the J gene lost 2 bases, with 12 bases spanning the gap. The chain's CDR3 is CASSSLGGNYGYTF. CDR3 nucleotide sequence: TGTGCCAGCAGTTCCCTTGGGGGGAACTATGGCTACACCTTC.

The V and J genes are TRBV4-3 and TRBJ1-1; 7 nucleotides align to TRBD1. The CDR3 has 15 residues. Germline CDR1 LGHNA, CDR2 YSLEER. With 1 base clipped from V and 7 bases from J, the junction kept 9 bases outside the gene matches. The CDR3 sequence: CASSQALQGWGEAFF. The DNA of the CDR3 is TGCGCCAGCAGCCAAGCGTTACAGGGGTGGGGTGAAGCTTTCTTT.

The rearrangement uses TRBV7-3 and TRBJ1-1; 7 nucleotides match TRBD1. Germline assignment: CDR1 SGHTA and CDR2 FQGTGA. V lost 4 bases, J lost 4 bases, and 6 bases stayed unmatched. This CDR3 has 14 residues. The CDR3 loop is CASSSTGWGTEAFF. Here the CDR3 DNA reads TGTGCCAGCAGCTCGACAGGGTGGGGCACTGAAGCTTTCTTT.

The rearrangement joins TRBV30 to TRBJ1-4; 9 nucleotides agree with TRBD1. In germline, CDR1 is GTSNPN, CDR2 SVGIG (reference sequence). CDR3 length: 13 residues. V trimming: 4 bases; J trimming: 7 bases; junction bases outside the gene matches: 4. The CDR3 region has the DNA TGTGCCTGGAAACAGGGGGCAGGTGAAAAACTGTTTTTT. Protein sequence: CAWKQGAGEKLFF.

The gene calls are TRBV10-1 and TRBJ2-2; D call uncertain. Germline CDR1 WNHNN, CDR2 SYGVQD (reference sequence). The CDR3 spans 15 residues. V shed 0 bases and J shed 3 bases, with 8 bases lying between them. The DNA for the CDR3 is TGCGCCAGCAGTGAGTCTCGGGTTCACACCGGGGAGCTGTTTTTT. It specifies CASSESRVHTGELFF.